The TCR beta chain under discussion was sequenced for a study of OX40 agonist ivuxolimab in advanced cancers. Describing the broader study: Ivuxolimab, which targeted the costimulatory receptor OX40 (CD134), was an agonistic, fully human IgG2 monoclonal antibody. Of the approximately 53 patients in dose escalation, 19 had hepatocellular carcinoma, approximately 15 had melanoma, 9 had renal cell carcinoma and 9 had head and neck cancer. Patients were allowed to have had prior anti-PD-1, anti-PD-L1 or anti-CTLA-4 therapy, and around two fifths of the dose-escalation patients had been treated with checkpoint inhibitors. Partial responses occurred in three dose-escalation patients, of whom one had hepatocellular carcinoma and two had cutaneous melanoma. The dose-escalation cohort was 82.7% male with a mean age of approximately 60 years, ranging from roughly 23 to 80. The monotherapy dose-escalation portion (N ≈ 55 patients) of the phase I ivuxolimab trial is reported in the paper. Peripheral TCRbeta sequencing was intended to test whether TCR sequence diversity was altered and clonal T-cell expansion was caused by ivuxolimab. Intravenous ivuxolimab was administered to patients every 2 weeks at six dose levels: 0.01, 0.1, 0.3, 1.5, 3 and 10 mg/kg. Overall study outcomes, separate from this receptor: At doses of 0.1 to 3.0 mg/kg, clonal expansion of both CD4+ and CD8+ T cells in blood was seen between baseline and week 6. Partial responders in the 0.1-3.0 mg/kg groups had among the lowest normalized peripheral clonal expansion, especially among CD8+ T cells. Low levels of normalized T-cell clonal expansion were also shown by some nonresponding patients. The antigen specificity of the clonally expanded peripheral T cells was not determined. After ivuxolimab, more expanded clones were found on average in CD8+ T cells than in CD4+ T cells.

A remark on this clone: What antigen it recognizes has not been identified. Within one base of it there is no much larger clone, and no base qualities were kept.

The trial excluded patients who had a history of autoimmune disease or who were on systemic immunosuppression. Peripheral blood for TCR sequencing was drawn from every dose cohort at baseline, at cycle 4 day 1 and at cycle 7 day 1. Samples were obtained from an open-label, multicenter, first-in-human phase I dose-escalation trial of ivuxolimab. Adults with locally advanced or metastatic melanoma, renal cell, hepatocellular, or head and neck squamous cell carcinoma were enrolled in the trial. Before TCR sequencing, CD4+ T cells and CD8+ T cells from peripheral blood were sorted into separate populations. Genomic DNA was isolated from the sorted cells so that the TCRbeta CDR3 region could be sequenced. The immunoSEQ Assay was used for sequencing of TCRbeta CDR3 regions. This immuneACCESS table, as held by TCRdb, lists in-frame sequences with V and J called but not all clones. Of the missing ones, under half trace to an unresolved V gene in checked studies; the others have no known cause. For this sample there are around 84,000 clones; about 90% appear just once. The top ten hold about 0.54% of the sample.

Spanning cysteine to phenylalanine, the CDR3 consists of 15 amino acids. Just CDR3 DNA is preserved here, 45 bases in frame from base 1. V loses 3 bases, J loses 4 bases, and the germline ends lie 15 bases apart. Reading the germline V gene gives CDR1 MDHEN and CDR2 SYDVKM. The source material was CD4+ or CD8+ T cells sorted from blood, sampled in a trial of the OX40 agonist ivuxolimab. This receptor was obtained from an adult with an advanced solid tumor such as melanoma, head and neck, liver or kidney cancer. Rearrangement joined TRBV28 to TRBJ1-2, with a weak D call of TRBD1 (5 bases match). The DNA sequence follows: TGTGCCAGCAGTTTGGGGCAGGGAGGTACCTATGGCTACACCTTC. This gives the protein CASSLGQGGTYGYTF.